This T cell receptor beta chain was profiled in a study of identical twins. Findings of the study overall: Carriage of fewer insertions was seen in abundant cord blood beta clonotypes, whereas memory repertoires showed none. Partly confounded zero-insertion analyses could result from invariant MAIT and iNKT cells.

No donor was unhealthy or non-Caucasian. To note about this clonotype: Its antigen is not known.

A universal primer site was incorporated via template switching, and the cDNA contained unique molecular identifiers. One entry per CDR3 protein results from TCRdb running MiXCR on the 5' RACE reads. The sample contains 400,000 or so distinct CDR3 sequences, about 9% of which appear only once. Sequencing used naive T cells sorted from blood. The sequence came from a woman in her 50s in good health.

DNA of the CDR3: TGTGCCAGCAGCGCAAATTCCCCGGGACAGGGAAGGTACTATGGCTACACCTTC. Encoded protein: CASSANSPGQGRYYGYTF. The genes are TRBV9 and TRBJ1-2; 9 positions agree with TRBD1. This CDR3 has 18 residues. Germline V gene data show CDR1 as SGDLS and CDR2 as YYNGEE. J was trimmed by 3 bases and V by 3 bases; bases with no gene match: 15. The full variable domain, its missing parts supplied by reference TRBV9 and TRBJ1-2, is DSGVTQTPKHLITATGQRVTLRCSPRSGDLSVYWYQQSLDQGLQFLIQYYNGEERAKGNILERFSAQQFPDLHSELNLSSLELGDSALYFCASSANSPGQGRYYGYTFGSGTRLTVV.